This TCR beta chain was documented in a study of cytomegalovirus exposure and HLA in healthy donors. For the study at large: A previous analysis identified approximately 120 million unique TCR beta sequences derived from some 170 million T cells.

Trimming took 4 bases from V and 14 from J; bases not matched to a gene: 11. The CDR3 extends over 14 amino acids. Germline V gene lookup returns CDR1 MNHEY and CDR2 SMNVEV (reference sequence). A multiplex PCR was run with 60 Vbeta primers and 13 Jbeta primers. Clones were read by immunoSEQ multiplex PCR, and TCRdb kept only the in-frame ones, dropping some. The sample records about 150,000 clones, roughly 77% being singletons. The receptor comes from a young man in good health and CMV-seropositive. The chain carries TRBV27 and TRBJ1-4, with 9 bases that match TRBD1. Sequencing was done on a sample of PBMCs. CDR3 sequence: CASSYTDRGSGLFF. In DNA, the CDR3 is TGTGCCAGCAGTTATACGGACAGGGGATCGGGGCTGTTTTTT.